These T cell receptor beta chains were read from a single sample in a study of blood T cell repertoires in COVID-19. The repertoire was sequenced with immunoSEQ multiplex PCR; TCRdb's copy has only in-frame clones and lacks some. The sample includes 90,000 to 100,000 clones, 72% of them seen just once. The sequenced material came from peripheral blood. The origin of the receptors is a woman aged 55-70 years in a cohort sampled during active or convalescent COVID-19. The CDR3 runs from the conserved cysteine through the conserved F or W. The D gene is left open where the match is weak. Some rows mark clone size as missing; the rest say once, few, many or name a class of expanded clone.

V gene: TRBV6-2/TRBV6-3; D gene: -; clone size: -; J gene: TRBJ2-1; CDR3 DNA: TGTGCCAGCAGTCTACAGAGCTCCTACAATGAGCAGTTCTTC; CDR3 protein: CASSLQSSYNEQFF
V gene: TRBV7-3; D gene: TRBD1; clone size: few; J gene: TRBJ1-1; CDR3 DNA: TGTGCCAGCAGCCCGGGGACAGGGATGAACACTGAAGCTTTCTTT; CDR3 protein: CASSPGTGMNTEAFF
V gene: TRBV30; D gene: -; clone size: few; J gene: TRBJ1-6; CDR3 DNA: TGTGCCTGGAGTGTACGAGCAGGGAGGTCACCCCTCCACTTT; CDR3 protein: CAWSVRAGRSPLHF
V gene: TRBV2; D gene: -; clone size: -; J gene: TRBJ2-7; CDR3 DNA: TGTGCCAGCACCGAACAGCCCCTGGAGCAGTACTTC; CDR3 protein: CASTEQPLEQYF
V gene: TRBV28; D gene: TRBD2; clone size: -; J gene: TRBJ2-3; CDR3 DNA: TGTGCCAGCAGTACCAGCGGGGGGGGAAATACGCAGTATTTT; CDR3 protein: CASSTSGGGNTQYF
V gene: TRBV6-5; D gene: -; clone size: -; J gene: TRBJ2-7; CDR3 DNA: TGTGCCAGCAGTTATCAGGGCTCCTACGAGCAGTACTTC; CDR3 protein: CASSYQGSYEQYF
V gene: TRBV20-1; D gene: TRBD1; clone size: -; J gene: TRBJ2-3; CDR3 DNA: TGCAGTGCTAGTCCCGCAGGGGGCTGGTCGGATACGCAGTATTTT; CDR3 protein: CSASPAGGWSDTQYF
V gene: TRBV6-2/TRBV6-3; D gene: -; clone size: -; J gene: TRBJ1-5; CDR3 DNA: TGTGCCAGCAGTTACCTGGTCTACAATCAGCCCCAGCATTTT; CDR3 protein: CASSYLVYNQPQHF
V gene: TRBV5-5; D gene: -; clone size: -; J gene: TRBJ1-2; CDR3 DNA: TGTGCCAGCAGCTTCACGGGACAAGGAAACTATGGCTACACCTTC; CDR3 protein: CASSFTGQGNYGYTF
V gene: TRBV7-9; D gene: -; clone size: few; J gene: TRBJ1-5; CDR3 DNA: TGTGCCAGCAGCTCTAACAGCGGGGGTCAGCCCCAGCATTTT; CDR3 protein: CASSSNSGGQPQHF
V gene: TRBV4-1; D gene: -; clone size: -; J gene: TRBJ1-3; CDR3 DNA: TGCGCCAGCAGCCTTGGACAAGGAAACACCATATATTTT; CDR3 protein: CASSLGQGNTIYF
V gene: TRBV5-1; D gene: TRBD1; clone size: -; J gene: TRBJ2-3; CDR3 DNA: TGCGCCAGCAGCTCTGTGCTCGGGACAGCACCAGATACGCAGTATTTT; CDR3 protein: CASSSVLGTAPDTQYF
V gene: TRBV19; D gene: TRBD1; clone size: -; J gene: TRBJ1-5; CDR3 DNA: TGTGCCAGTAGCACAGACAGGGAAGGCAATCAGCCCCAGCATTTT; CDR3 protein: CASSTDREGNQPQHF
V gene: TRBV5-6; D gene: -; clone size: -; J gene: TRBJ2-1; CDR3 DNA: TGTGCCAGCAGCTTGTTGAGGACAACTCAATACAATGAGCAGTTCTTC; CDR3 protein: CASSLLRTTQYNEQFF
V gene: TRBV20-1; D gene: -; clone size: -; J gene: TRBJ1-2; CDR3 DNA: TGCAGTGCTAGTTCGCGTGGGGCGAGGTTGGACTATGGCTACACCTTC; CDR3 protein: CSASSRGARLDYGYTF
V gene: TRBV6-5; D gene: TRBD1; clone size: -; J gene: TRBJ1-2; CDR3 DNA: TGTGCCAGCAGTTACGACGTGACAGGGGGCTACACCTTC; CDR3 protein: CASSYDVTGGYTF
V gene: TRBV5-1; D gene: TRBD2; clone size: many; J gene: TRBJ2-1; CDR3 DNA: TGCGCCAGCAGCTTGCAAACTAGCGGGGGTGGTGAGCAGTTCTTC; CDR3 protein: CASSLQTSGGGEQFF
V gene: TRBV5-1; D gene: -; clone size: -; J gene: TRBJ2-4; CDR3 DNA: TGCGCCAGCAGCTTGGAGGGCGGGGTTCCGTGGGACATTCAGTACTTC; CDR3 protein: CASSLEGGVPWDIQYF
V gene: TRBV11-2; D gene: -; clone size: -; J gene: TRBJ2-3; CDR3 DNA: TGTGCCAGCAGCGCCGGGAGAACAGATACGCAGTATTTT; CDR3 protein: CASSAGRTDTQYF
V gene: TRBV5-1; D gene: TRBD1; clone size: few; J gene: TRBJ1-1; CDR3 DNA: TGCGCCAGCAGCTTAAGGACAGGGGGGAACACTGAAGCTTTCTTT; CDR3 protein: CASSLRTGGNTEAFF
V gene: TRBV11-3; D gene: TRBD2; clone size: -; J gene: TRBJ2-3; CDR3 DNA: TGTGCCAGCAGCCAGGGAGGGACCACAGATACGCAGTATTTT; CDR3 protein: CASSQGGTTDTQYF
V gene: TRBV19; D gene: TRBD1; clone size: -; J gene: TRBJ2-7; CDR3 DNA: TGTGCCAGTAGTAGGGGACAGGGAACCCACTACGAGCAGTACTTC; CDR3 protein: CASSRGQGTHYEQYF
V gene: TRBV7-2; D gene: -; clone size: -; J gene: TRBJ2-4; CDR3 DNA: TGTGCCAGCAGCCCTTTTGTGGCCCCGGGGGACCTAGCCAAAAACATTCAGTACTTC; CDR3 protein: CASSPFVAPGDLAKNIQYF
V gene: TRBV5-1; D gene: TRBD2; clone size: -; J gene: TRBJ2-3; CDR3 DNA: TGCGCCAGCAGCCCAGTGCCTAGCGGGAACACAGATACGCAGTATTTT; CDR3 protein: CASSPVPSGNTDTQYF
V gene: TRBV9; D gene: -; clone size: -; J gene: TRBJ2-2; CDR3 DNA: TGTGCCAGCAGCGACAGGGATCTGAACGGCGGGGAGCTGTTTTTT; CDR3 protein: CASSDRDLNGGELFF
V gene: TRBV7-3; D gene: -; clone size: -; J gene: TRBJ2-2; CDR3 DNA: TGTGCCAGCAGCCCCCAACCAGCGACCACCACCGGGGAGCTGTTTTTT; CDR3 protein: CASSPQPATTTGELFF
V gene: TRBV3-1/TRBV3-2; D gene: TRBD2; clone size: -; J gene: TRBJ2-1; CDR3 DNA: TGTGCCAGCAGCTTAAACAGCGGGGGGGCTAACAATGAGCAGTTCTTC; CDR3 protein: CASSLNSGGANNEQFF
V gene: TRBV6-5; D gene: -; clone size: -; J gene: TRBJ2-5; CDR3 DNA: TGTGCCAGCAGCCACACAGGAGCACAAGAGACCCAGTACTTC; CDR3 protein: CASSHTGAQETQYF
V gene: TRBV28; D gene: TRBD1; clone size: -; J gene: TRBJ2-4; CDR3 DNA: TGTGCCAGCAGTTTATCAGGGACAGGGGGGAGCATTCAGTACTTC; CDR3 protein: CASSLSGTGGSIQYF
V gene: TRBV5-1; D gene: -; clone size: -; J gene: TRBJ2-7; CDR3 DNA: TGCGCCAGCAGCTTGGACAACTCCTACGAGCAGTACTTC; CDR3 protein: CASSLDNSYEQYF
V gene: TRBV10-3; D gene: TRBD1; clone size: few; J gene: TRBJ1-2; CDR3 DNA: TGTGCCAGCGGACAGGGAAGAGGTCTGGGCTACACCTTC; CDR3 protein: CASGQGRGLGYTF
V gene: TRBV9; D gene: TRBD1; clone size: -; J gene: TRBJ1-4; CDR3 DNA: TGTGCCAGCAGCGTAGCCCGGGACAGGGGAAATGAAAAACTGTTTTTT; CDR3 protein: CASSVARDRGNEKLFF
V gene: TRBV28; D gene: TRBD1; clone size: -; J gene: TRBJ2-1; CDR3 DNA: TGTGCCAGCAGTCCGGACAGGGGGTTCTCCTACAATGAGCAGTTCTTC; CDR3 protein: CASSPDRGFSYNEQFF
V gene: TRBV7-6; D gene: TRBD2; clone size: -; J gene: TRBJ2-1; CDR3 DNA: TGTGCCAGCAGCAACGGGGGGAGCTCCTACAATGAGCAGTTCTTC; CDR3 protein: CASSNGGSSYNEQFF
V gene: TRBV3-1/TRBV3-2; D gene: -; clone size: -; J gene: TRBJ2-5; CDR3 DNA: TGTGCCAGCAGCCAAAAAGTCCAGGGGGGGACCCAGTACTTC; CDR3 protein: CASSQKVQGGTQYF
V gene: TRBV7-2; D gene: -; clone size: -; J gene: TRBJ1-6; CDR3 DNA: TGTGCCAGCAGCTTAGCGCACCCGCGAAGCTCCTATAATTCACCCCTCCACTTT; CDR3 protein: CASSLAHPRSSYNSPLHF
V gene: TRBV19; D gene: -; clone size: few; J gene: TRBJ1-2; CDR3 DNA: TGTGCCAGTAGTATAGATCCTGGTAGCGGCTACACCTTC; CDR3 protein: CASSIDPGSGYTF
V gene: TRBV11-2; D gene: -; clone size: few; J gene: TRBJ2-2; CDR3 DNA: TGTGCCAGCAGCTTAGATCGCGGCAACACCGGGGAGCTGTTTTTT; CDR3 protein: CASSLDRGNTGELFF
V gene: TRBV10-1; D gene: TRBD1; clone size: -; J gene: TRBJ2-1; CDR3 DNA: TGCGCCAGCAGTAGCAGACAGGGGAACAATGAGCAGTTCTTC; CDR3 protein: CASSSRQGNNEQFF
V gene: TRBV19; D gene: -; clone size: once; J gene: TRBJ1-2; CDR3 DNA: TGTGCCAGTAGTCCGGGGAGAGCGTATGGCTACACCTTC; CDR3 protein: CASSPGRAYGYTF
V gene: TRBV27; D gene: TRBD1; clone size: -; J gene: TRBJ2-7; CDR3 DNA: TGTGCCAGCAGTTTTGGGACAGGGGGCCTCGAGCAGTACTTC; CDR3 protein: CASSFGTGGLEQYF
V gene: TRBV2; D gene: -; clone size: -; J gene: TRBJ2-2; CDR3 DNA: TGTGCCAGCATGAGAGGCGGGAAGAACACCGGGGAGCTGTTTTTT; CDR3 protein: CASMRGGKNTGELFF
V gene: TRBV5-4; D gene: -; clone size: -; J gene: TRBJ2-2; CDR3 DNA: TGTGCCAGCAGGATGGACTTTAGCGGGGAGCTGTTTTTT; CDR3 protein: CASRMDFSGELFF
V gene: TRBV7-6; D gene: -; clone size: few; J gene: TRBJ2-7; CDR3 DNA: TGTGCCAGCAGCACTCAGGGCCATCAGCAGTACTTC; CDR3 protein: CASSTQGHQQYF
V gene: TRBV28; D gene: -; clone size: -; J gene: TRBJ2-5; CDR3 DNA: TGTGCCAGCAGTTTAGGGGGCGCAGGGGACCCCCGGGAGACCCAGTACTTC; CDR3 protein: CASSLGGAGDPRETQYF
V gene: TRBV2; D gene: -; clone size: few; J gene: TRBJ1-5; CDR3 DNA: TGTGCCAGCAGTGAAGAGAGAAATCAGCCCCAGCATTTT; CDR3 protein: CASSEERNQPQHF
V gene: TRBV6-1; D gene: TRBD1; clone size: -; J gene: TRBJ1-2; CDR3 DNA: TGTGCCAGCAGTGACGGGGGACAGGGACTTGGCTACACCTTC; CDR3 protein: CASSDGGQGLGYTF
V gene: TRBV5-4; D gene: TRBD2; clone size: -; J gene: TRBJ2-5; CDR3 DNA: TGTGCCAGCAGCTTGCTGCTAGCGGGGGGGGAGGCCCAGTACTTC; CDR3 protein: CASSLLLAGGEAQYF
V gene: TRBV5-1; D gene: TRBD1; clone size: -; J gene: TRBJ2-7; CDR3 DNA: TGCGCCAGCAGCACCGGGACAGGACCATACGAGCAGTACTTC; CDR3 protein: CASSTGTGPYEQYF
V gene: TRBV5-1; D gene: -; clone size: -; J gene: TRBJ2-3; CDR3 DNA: TGCGCCAGCAGCTTGGCCTGGGGGGGCCTCACAGATACGCAGTATTTT; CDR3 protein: CASSLAWGGLTDTQYF
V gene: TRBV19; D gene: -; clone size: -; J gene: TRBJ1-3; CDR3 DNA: TGTGCCAGTAGTCGAGGAAACTCTGGAAACACCATATATTTT; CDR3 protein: CASSRGNSGNTIYF